These 12 T cell receptor beta chains were sequenced from one sample in a study of lymphopenia after photon versus proton radiotherapy. TCRdb keeps only in-frame clones here, not all; method: immunoSEQ multiplex PCR. Altogether roughly 5,000 clones are present, approximately 89% being singletons, with the ten largest covering more than 20%. The source was peripheral blood, collected from a patient treated with photon-based radiotherapy. The receptors derive from a man older than 75 with cholangiocarcinoma.

This clone was observed a few times. The chain links TRBV7-9 to TRBJ1-1, with D possibly matching TRBD1 (5 bases). Germline V gene lookup returns CDR1 SEHNR and CDR2 FQNEAQ (reference sequence). V was pared by 0 bases and J by 7 bases, with 9 bases between. There are 13 residues in the CDR3. The CDR3 DNA reads as TGTGCCAGCAGCTTAGCGGGGGGGTTTGAAGCTTTCTTT. Translated, it gives CASSLAGGFEAFF.

This chain connects TRBV7-9 to TRBJ1-2, with 10 bases lining up with TRBD1. The J segment lost 6 bases and the V segment lost 0 bases, leaving 1 base of the junction unmatched. Germline CDR1 is SEHNR and CDR2 is FQNEAQ (reference sequence). The CDR3 extends over 14 amino acids. The CDR3 here is CASSLADRGNGYTF. Here the CDR3 DNA reads TGTGCCAGCAGCTTAGCGGACAGGGGGAATGGCTACACCTTC.

V and J are TRBV6-6 and TRBJ2-1, with D possibly being TRBD2 (6 bases). CDR3 length equals 13 residues. Looked up from germline, CDR1 is MNHNY and CDR2 is SVGAGI (reference sequence). Trimming removed 9 bases from V and 4 bases from J, with 13 bases in between. CDR3 protein: CASRLLAYNEQFF. The CDR3 coding sequence is TGTGCCAGTCGACTGCTAGCGTACAATGAGCAGTTCTTC.

The genes are TRBV30 and TRBJ2-7, with D possibly being TRBD2 (7 bases). Germline V CDR1 and CDR2: GTSNPN, SVGIG (reference sequence). CDR3 length: 12 amino acids. V lost 5 bases and J lost 0, with 8 bases in between. The CDR3 DNA follows: TGTGCCTGGGGGGGGGCCTCCTACGAGCAGTACTTC. This sequence encodes CAWGGASYEQYF.

The genes are TRBV7-2 and TRBJ1-2; D remains unclear. Germline V gene lookup returns CDR1 SGHTA and CDR2 FQGNSA. The CDR3 extends over 13 amino acids. Trimming left V 2 bases short and J 4 bases short, with 8 bases between. CDR3 residues: CASSLSTIYGYTF. CDR3 sequence (DNA): TGTGCCAGCAGCTTAAGCACGATCTATGGCTACACCTTC.

This sequence joins TRBV7-9 and TRBJ2-2; 7 nucleotides align to TRBD1. V shed 5 bases, J shed 2 bases, and the junction held 5 bases outside the gene matches. The CDR3 spans 15 residues. CDR1 and CDR2 (germline): SEHNR, FQNEAQ (reference sequence). This CDR3 is CASSLDRVNTGELFF. CDR3 DNA sequence: TGTGCCAGCAGCCTAGACAGGGTAAACACCGGGGAGCTGTTTTTT.

As for this clone: The same CDR3 arises from other DNA sequences in this sample as well. The CDR3 here is CASSIDWGRGETQYF. Here the CDR3 DNA reads TGTGCCAGTAGTATAGATTGGGGTCGGGGGGAGACCCAGTACTTC. The V call is TRBV19, the J call TRBJ2-5; a weak D match, TRBD2 (6 bases). The CDR3 is 15 residues long. V was cut by 0 bases and J by 5 bases, with 13 bases left in between. CDR1 is LNHDA, CDR2 SQIVND, per germline (reference sequence).

This chain connects TRBV29-1 to TRBJ2-3, with 9 nucleotides matching TRBD1. The CDR3 runs to 14 residues. V was clipped by 3 bases and J by 1 base; unmatched bases: 2. Germline V gene lookup returns CDR1 SQVTM and CDR2 ANQGSEA. CDR3: CSVDRTGGTDTQYF. The CDR3 DNA sequence: TGCAGCGTTGATCGGACAGGGGGCACAGATACGCAGTATTTT.

The rearrangement joins TRBV28 to TRBJ2-5; a weak D match, TRBD1 (6 bases). Trimming took off 6 bases at V and 5 bases at J, with 13 bases between the two ends. Germline values: CDR1 MDHEN, CDR2 SYDVKM. This CDR3 is 13 amino acids long. The CDR3 coding sequence is TGTGCCAGCAGGCAGGGGTTATGGGAGACCCAGTACTTC. This encodes CASRQGLWETQYF.

The chain couples TRBV28 to TRBJ1-2, with TRBD1 matching 7 bases. V lost 7 bases and J lost 4; bases outside the gene matches: 6. The CDR3 loop spans 13 amino acids. Germline V gene sequence: CDR1 MDHEN, CDR2 SYDVKM. The CDR3 region is CASKSGGSYGYTF. CDR3 bases: TGTGCCAGCAAGTCAGGGGGTAGCTATGGCTACACCTTC.

The sample holds one count of this clone. The chain employs TRBV5-4 and TRBJ2-3, with 12 bases lining up with TRBD2. With 7 bases clipped from V and 4 bases from J, the junction kept 10 bases outside the gene matches. The CDR3 length is 16 residues. CDR1 is SGHNT and CDR2 is YYREEE in the germline V gene (reference sequence). The CDR3 loop reads CASSSGASGGADTQYF. In DNA form, the CDR3 reads TGTGCCAGCTCCTCCGGGGCTAGCGGGGGGGCAGATACGCAGTATTTT.

This clone is classed as large. The gene calls are TRBV7-3 and TRBJ2-3, with 14 bases matching TRBD2. Germline trimming cut 5 bases from V and 6 bases from J; bases unmatched to any gene: 4. This CDR3 is built from 15 residues. Germline V lookup: CDR1 SGHTA, CDR2 FQGTGA. This CDR3 is CASSRLAGGQDTQYF. The CDR3, as DNA: TGTGCCAGCAGCCGACTAGCGGGGGGGCAGGATACGCAGTATTTT.